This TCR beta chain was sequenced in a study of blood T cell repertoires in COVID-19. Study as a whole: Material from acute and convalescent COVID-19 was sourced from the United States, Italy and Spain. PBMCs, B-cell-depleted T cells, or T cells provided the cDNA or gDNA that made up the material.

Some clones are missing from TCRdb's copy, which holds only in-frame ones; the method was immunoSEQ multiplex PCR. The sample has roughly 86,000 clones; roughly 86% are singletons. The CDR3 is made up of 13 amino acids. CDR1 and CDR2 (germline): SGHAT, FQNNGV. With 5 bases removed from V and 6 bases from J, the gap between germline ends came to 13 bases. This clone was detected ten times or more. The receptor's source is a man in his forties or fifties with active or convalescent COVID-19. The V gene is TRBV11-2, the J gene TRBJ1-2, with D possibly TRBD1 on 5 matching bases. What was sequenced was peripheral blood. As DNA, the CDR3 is TGTGCCAGCAGCCCAGGGTCGGGGGATGGCTACACCTTC. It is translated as CASSPGSGDGYTF.